This T cell receptor beta chain was identified in a study of shared clonotypes between healthy human individuals. As for the study in general: Each donor's CD4 naive and CD4 memory cells filled three plates apiece, CD8 naive two, and CD8 memory one. Study-level results: Sequencing of the sorted subsets was shown by rarefaction to be incomplete despite large depth.

Terminally differentiated effector memory CD45RA+ cells were excluded by CCR7 positive selection of CD45RO-negative cells. Every one of the donors was a Caucasian adult that lived in Nashville, Tennessee. CDR1 is MNHEY and CDR2 is SVGAGI in the germline V gene. The ends lost 7 bases at V and 7 bases at J; junction bases unmatched: 11. The CDR3 has 15 amino acids. With respect to this clone: The antigen remains undetermined.

Some clones are missing from TCRdb's copy, which holds only in-frame ones; the method was immunoSEQ multiplex PCR. Among about 2.1 million clones listed, roughly 91% were seen once. Material: naive CD8+ T cells from PBMCs. The sequence came from a man aged 18-30 years in good health. Some clones in this sample may be carry-over from other donors' samples. V gene TRBV6-5 combines with J gene TRBJ2-2; 8 positions match TRBD1. The CDR3 loop reads CASMDDRGRVGELFF. Written as DNA, the CDR3 is TGTGCCAGCATGGATGACAGGGGCAGAGTCGGGGAGCTGTTTTTT.